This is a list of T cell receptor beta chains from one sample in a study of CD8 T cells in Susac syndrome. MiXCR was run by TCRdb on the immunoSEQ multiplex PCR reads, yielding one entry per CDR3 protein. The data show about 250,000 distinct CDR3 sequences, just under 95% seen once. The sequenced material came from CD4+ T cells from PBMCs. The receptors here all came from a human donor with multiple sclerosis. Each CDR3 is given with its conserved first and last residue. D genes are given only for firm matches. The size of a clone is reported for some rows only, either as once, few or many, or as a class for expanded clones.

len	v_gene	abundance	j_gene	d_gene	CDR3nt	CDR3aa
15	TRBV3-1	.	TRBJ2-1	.	TGTGCCAGCAGCTCCGACTGGCTCTCCTACAATGAGCAGTTCTTC	CASSSDWLSYNEQFF
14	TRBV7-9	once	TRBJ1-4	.	TGTGCCAGCAGCTCCGGTGTTGGTAATGAAAAACTGTTTTTT	CASSSGVGNEKLFF
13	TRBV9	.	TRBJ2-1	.	TGTGCCAGCAGCGTAGCCACCGACAGGCAGCAGTTCTTC	CASSVATDRQQFF
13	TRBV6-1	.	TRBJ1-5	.	TGTGCCAGCAGTCCCGGGAAGGACCAGCCCCAGCATTTT	CASSPGKDQPQHF
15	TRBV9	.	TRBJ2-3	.	TGTGCCAGCACCCCAACGGGCGGCAGCACAGATACGCAGTATTTT	CASTPTGGSTDTQYF
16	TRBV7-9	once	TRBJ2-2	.	TGTGCCAGCAGCTTGGCGAGACCGAATGGTCTGGGGGAGCTGTTTTTT	CASSLARPNGLGELFF
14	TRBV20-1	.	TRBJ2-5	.	TGCAGTGCTCCCTCGGGGGCGCGGGAAGAGACCCAGTACTTC	CSAPSGAREETQYF
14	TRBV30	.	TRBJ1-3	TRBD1	TGTGCCTGGAGTCGCACAGGGGGCGCGGACACCATATATTTT	CAWSRTGGADTIYF
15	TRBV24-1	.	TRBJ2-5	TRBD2	TGTGCCACCAGTGATTTAAAGGGGACTACAGAGACCCAGTACTTC	CATSDLKGTTETQYF
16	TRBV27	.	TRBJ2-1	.	TGTGCCAGCAGTTTTGGATTGGGGCTAGTTGTCAATGAGCAGTTCTTC	CASSFGLGLVVNEQFF
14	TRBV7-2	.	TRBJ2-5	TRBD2	TGTGCCAGCAGCTTAGTCCCGGGGGGGGAGACCCAGTACTTC	CASSLVPGGETQYF
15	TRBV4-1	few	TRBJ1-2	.	TGCGCCAGCAGCCAAATTGGGGCTAGAGTTCGGGGCTACACCTTC	CASSQIGARVRGYTF
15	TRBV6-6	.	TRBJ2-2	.	TGTGCCAGCAGTTGGGGCGGGATGAACACCGGGGAGCTGTTTTTT	CASSWGGMNTGELFF